These T cell receptor beta chains were read from a single sample in a study of Ad26.COV2.S vaccination and SARS-CoV-2 variants. Libraries were prepared by immunoSEQ multiplex PCR; TCRdb keeps only in-frame clonotypes and omits some of them. The sample lists 350,000 to 500,000 clones; around 87% were seen once. The sequences come from peripheral blood, collected in a trial of Ad26.COV2.S vaccine versus placebo. These receptors all come from a person aged 18-65 years who received the Ad26.COV2.S COVID-19 vaccine or a placebo. Both conserved end residues are part of each CDR3. D genes are given only for firm matches. Only part of the rows carry a size: once, few, many, or a class if the clone is expanded.

>.|TRBJ1-3|TRBV6-5|.|13
CASSYSIGNTIYF
TGTGCCAGCAGTTACTCGATTGGAAACACCATATATTTT
>.|TRBJ2-7|TRBV27|.|13
CASSPSGKYEQYF
TGTGCCAGCAGTCCCTCAGGGAAGTACGAGCAGTACTTC
>TRBD2|TRBJ2-1|TRBV7-3|few|15
CASSPRAGGQGEQFF
TGTGCCAGCAGCCCCCGAGCGGGGGGCCAGGGTGAGCAGTTCTTC
>TRBD2|TRBJ2-1|TRBV4-1|.|18
CASSQDPMGGSSYNEQFF
TGCGCCAGCAGCCAAGACCCTATGGGGGGGAGCTCCTACAATGAGCAGTTCTTC
>.|TRBJ1-3|TRBV5-4|.|16
CASSTDRPSTGNTIYF
TGTGCCAGCAGCACCGACAGGCCTTCTACTGGAAACACCATATATTTT
>TRBD1|TRBJ2-5|TRBV10-3|.|15
CAISERTGFQETQYF
TGTGCCATCAGTGAAAGGACAGGGTTCCAAGAGACCCAGTACTTC
>.|TRBJ2-2|TRBV2|.|15
CASRTDTASTGELFF
TGTGCCAGCAGGACGGACACCGCGAGCACCGGGGAGCTGTTTTTT
>.|TRBJ1-3|TRBV5-1|once|16
CASSLGQLFSGNTIYF
TGCGCCAGCAGCTTGGGACAGCTGTTCTCTGGAAACACCATATATTTT
>TRBD1|TRBJ1-1|TRBV19|.|15
CASRPSRTGDTEAFF
TGTGCCAGTAGACCGTCGAGGACAGGGGATACTGAAGCTTTCTTT
>TRBD1|TRBJ1-1|TRBV6-2/TRBV6-3|.|18
CASSYSRQGGPLNTEAFF
TGTGCCAGCAGTTACTCGCGACAGGGAGGGCCCTTGAACACTGAAGCTTTCTTT
>TRBD1|TRBJ2-5|TRBV28|once|16
CASSLGAQGFGETQYF
TGTGCCAGCAGTTTAGGGGCACAGGGGTTTGGGGAGACCCAGTACTTC
>TRBD1|TRBJ2-7|TRBV6-6|.|16
CASSKRGQPGVYEQYF
TGTGCCAGCAGTAAACGGGGACAGCCAGGGGTCTACGAGCAGTACTTC
>.|TRBJ1-5|TRBV2|.|13
CASGWGSNQPQHF
TGTGCCAGTGGGTGGGGGAGCAATCAGCCCCAGCATTTT
>.|TRBJ2-7|TRBV4-3|.|13
CASSQALGAIEYF
TGCGCCAGCAGCCAAGCTCTGGGGGCCATTGAGTACTTC
>.|TRBJ1-6|TRBV3-1/TRBV3-2|few|13
CASSQAPYTPLHF
TGTGCCAGCAGCCAAGCTCCTTACACCCCCCTCCACTTT
>.|TRBJ2-1|TRBV30|.|12
CAWSVRDGEQFF
TGTGCCTGGAGTGTACGGGATGGTGAGCAGTTCTTC
>TRBD1|TRBJ2-7|TRBV6-5|.|13
CASLGQGSYEQYF
TGTGCCAGCCTAGGACAGGGATCCTACGAGCAGTACTTC
>TRBD2|TRBJ2-5|TRBV11-2|.|15
CASSPNSGDGWTQYF
TGTGCCAGCAGCCCCAATAGCGGGGATGGTTGGACCCAGTACTTC
>.|TRBJ1-1|TRBV5-4|.|14
CASSLGGATTEAFF
TGTGCCAGCAGCTTGGGGGGGGCGACCACTGAAGCTTTCTTT
>.|TRBJ1-6|TRBV5-6|few|14
CASSPGLGASPLHF
TGTGCCAGCAGCCCGGGACTGGGGGCATCACCCCTCCACTTT
>.|TRBJ2-2|TRBV4-3|.|17
CASSQASDGKFTGELFF
TGCGCCAGCAGCCAAGCTTCGGACGGCAAATTCACCGGGGAGCTGTTTTTT
>.|TRBJ1-1|TRBV19|.|12
CAGGAGRTEAFF
TGTGCCGGGGGGGCAGGACGCACTGAAGCTTTCTTT
>TRBD1|TRBJ1-4|TRBV2|.|16
CASIPPRTGINEKLFF
TGTGCCAGCATTCCCCCTAGGACAGGGATTAATGAAAAACTGTTTTTT
>.|TRBJ2-3|TRBV2|.|15
CASSGRRGRGDTQYF
TGTGCCAGCAGTGGGAGGCGGGGAAGGGGAGATACGCAGTATTTT
>TRBD1|TRBJ2-7|TRBV27|.|15
CASSAYRGPSYEQYF
TGTGCCAGCAGTGCTTACAGGGGTCCCTCCTACGAGCAGTACTTC
>TRBD1|TRBJ2-5|TRBV5-4|.|15
CASSLDAGGQETQYF
TGTGCCAGCAGCTTGGATGCAGGGGGTCAAGAGACCCAGTACTTC
>TRBD1|TRBJ2-3|TRBV24-1|.|20
CATSDSSPRPGQGTTDTQYF
TGTGCCACCAGTGATTCCTCCCCCCGTCCCGGACAGGGAACAACAGATACGCAGTATTTT
>.|TRBJ1-2|TRBV5-4|few|13
CASSFRTGYGYTF
TGTGCCAGCAGCTTCCGAACGGGTTATGGCTACACCTTC
>.|TRBJ1-4|TRBV11-2|.|14
CASSLYREDEKLFF
TGTGCCAGCAGCTTATACAGGGAGGATGAAAAACTGTTTTTT
>TRBD1|TRBJ1-3|TRBV7-2|.|15
CASSLDRFSGNTIYF
TGTGCCAGCAGCTTGGACAGGTTCTCTGGAAACACCATATATTTT
>TRBD1|TRBJ1-4|TRBV19|few|14
CASNPGTVNEKLFF
TGTGCCAGTAACCCCGGGACAGTTAATGAAAAACTGTTTTTT
>TRBD1|TRBJ1-6|TRBV10-3|.|19
CAISETIQTGPHYNSPLHF
TGTGCCATCAGTGAGACAATCCAGACAGGGCCGCACTATAATTCACCCCTCCACTTT
>TRBD2|TRBJ2-3|TRBV7-3|.|18
CASPGGRNKRGGADTQYF
TGTGCCAGCCCTGGCGGCCGCAATAAGCGGGGGGGAGCAGATACGCAGTATTTT
>TRBD2|TRBJ2-3|TRBV7-3|.|15
CASSSGGVLTDTQYF
TGTGCCAGCAGCAGCGGGGGGGTACTCACAGATACGCAGTATTTT
>.|TRBJ2-7|TRBV28|.|15
CASSFGGGQVYEQYF
TGTGCCAGCAGTTTCGGCGGGGGACAGGTCTACGAGCAGTACTTC
>.|TRBJ2-7|TRBV7-2|.|12
CASSLAVYEQYF
TGTGCCAGCAGCTTAGCGGTCTACGAGCAGTACTTC
>TRBD2|TRBJ2-1|TRBV5-5|.|15
CASIIGGSSYNEQFF
TGTGCCAGCATAATTGGCGGGAGCTCCTACAATGAGCAGTTCTTC
>.|TRBJ2-7|TRBV3-1/TRBV3-2|.|15
CASSQDRPRGYEQYF
TGTGCCAGCAGCCAAGATCGGCCGCGGGGCTACGAGCAGTACTTC
>.|TRBJ2-7|TRBV6-2/TRBV6-3|.|16
CASSYEFEGRRGEQYF
TGTGCCAGCAGTTACGAGTTCGAGGGAAGACGGGGGGAGCAGTACTTC
>.|TRBJ2-2|TRBV9|.|15
CASSHRTENTGELFF
TGTGCCAGCAGCCATCGGACAGAGAACACCGGGGAGCTGTTTTTT
>.|TRBJ1-2|TRBV28|.|16
CASSSNRAESNYGYTF
TGTGCCAGCAGTTCAAACAGAGCAGAGAGTAACTATGGCTACACCTTC
>TRBD1|TRBJ1-4|TRBV7-9|.|15
CASSFTGTGGEKLFF
TGTGCCAGCAGCTTTACCGGGACAGGGGGTGAAAAACTGTTTTTT
>.|TRBJ1-3|TRBV28|few|13
CASSRASGNTIYF
TGTGCCAGCAGCAGGGCCTCTGGAAACACCATATATTTT
>.|TRBJ1-1|TRBV9|.|14
CASSVDLVNTEAFF
TGTGCCAGCAGCGTAGACCTGGTGAACACTGAAGCTTTCTTT
>.|TRBJ2-1|TRBV18|.|13
CASSPRSYNEQFF
TGTGCCAGCTCACCAAGGTCCTACAATGAGCAGTTCTTC
>TRBD1|TRBJ1-5|TRBV28|.|14
CASSHRDRNGSQHF
TGTGCCAGCAGTCACCGGGACAGGAACGGTTCCCAGCATTTT
>TRBD2|TRBJ2-3|TRBV29-1|.|17
CSVDWLAGASSTDTQYF
TGCAGCGTTGACTGGCTAGCGGGGGCCTCAAGCACAGATACGCAGTATTTT
>TRBD1|TRBJ2-5|TRBV7-9|.|16
CASSPRTGGKQETQYF
TGTGCCAGCAGCCCAAGGACAGGGGGAAAACAAGAGACCCAGTACTTC
>.|TRBJ1-2|TRBV7-2|few|14
CASSLVKGDYGYTF
TGTGCCAGCAGCTTAGTAAAGGGCGACTATGGCTACACCTTC
>.|TRBJ1-1|TRBV7-9|.|12
CASSLGGSRAFF
TGTGCCAGCAGCTTAGGCGGTAGCCGAGCTTTCTTT
>TRBD1|TRBJ1-3|TRBV7-3|few|16
CASSLQGQVSGNTIYF
TGTGCCAGCAGCTTACAGGGACAGGTCTCTGGAAACACCATATATTTT
>.|TRBJ1-6|TRBV6-2/TRBV6-3|.|17
CASSYTRRGSDNSPLHF
TGTGCCAGCAGTTACACCAGGAGGGGATCCGATAATTCACCCCTCCACTTT
>.|TRBJ1-1|TRBV7-3|.|13
CASSLNRDTEAFF
TGTGCCAGCAGCCTGAACCGGGACACTGAAGCTTTCTTT
>TRBD1|TRBJ1-1|TRBV29-1|.|13
CSVWTGMNTEAFF
TGCAGCGTCTGGACAGGCATGAACACTGAAGCTTTCTTT